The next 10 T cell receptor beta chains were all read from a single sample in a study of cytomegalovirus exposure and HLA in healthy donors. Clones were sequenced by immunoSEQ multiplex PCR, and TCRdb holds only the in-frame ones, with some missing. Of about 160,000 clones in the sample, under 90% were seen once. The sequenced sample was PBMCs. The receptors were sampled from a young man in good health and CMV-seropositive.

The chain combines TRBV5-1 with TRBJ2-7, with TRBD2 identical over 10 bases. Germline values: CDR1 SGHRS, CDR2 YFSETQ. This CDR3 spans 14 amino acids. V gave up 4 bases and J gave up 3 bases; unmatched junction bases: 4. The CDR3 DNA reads TGCGCCAGCAGCACCGGACTAGCGGACTACGAGCAGTACTTC. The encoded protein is CASSTGLADYEQYF.

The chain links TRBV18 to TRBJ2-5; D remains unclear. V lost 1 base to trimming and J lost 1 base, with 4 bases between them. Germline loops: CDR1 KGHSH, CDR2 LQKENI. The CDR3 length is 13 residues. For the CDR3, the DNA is TGTGCCAGCTCACCACAGAGCCAAGAGACCCAGTACTTC. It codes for CASSPQSQETQYF.

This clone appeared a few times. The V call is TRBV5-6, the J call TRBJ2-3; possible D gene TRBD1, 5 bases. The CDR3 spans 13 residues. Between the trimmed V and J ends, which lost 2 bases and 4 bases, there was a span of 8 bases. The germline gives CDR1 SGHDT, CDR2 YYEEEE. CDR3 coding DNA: TGTGCCAGCAGCTTTCAAGGGGCAGATACGCAGTATTTT. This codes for CASSFQGADTQYF.

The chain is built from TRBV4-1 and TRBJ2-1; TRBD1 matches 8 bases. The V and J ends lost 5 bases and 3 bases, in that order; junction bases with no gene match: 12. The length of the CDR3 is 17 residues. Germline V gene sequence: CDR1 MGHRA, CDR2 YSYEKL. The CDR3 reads CASSAFQGQGSYNEQFF. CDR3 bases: TGCGCCAGCAGCGCTTTCCAAGGACAGGGAAGCTACAATGAGCAGTTCTTC.

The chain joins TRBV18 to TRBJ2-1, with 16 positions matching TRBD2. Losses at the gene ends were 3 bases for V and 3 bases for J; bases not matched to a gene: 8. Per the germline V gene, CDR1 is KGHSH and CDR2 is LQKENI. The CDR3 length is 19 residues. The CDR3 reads CASSPPGTSGRVRYNEQFF. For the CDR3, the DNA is TGTGCCAGCTCACCCCCCGGGACTAGCGGGAGGGTCCGCTACAATGAGCAGTTCTTC.

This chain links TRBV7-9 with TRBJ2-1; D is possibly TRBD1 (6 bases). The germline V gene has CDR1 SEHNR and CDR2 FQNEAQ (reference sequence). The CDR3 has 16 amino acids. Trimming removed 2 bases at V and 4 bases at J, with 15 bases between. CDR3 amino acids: CASSLLLSTGYNEQFF. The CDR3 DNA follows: TGTGCCAGCAGCTTACTCCTTAGCACAGGGTACAATGAGCAGTTCTTC.

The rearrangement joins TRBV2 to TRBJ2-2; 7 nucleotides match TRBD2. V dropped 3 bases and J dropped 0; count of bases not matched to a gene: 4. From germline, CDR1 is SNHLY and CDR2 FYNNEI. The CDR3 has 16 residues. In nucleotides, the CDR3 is TGTGCCAGCAGTGAGGTAGGGACTACGAACACCGGGGAGCTGTTTTTT. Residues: CASSEVGTTNTGELFF.

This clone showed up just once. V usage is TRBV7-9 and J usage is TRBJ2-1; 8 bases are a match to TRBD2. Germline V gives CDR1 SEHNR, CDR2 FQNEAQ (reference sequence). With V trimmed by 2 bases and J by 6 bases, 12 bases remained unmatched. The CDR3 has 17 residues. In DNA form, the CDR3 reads TGTGCCAGCAGCTTATCGGGAGGGGATTTAAACCGCAATGAGCAGTTCTTC. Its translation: CASSLSGGDLNRNEQFF.

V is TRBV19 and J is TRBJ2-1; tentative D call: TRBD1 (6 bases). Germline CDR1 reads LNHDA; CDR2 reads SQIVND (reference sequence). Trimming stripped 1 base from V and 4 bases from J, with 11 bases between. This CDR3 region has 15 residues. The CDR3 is CASSIGFGQYNEQFF. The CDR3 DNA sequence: TGTGCCAGTAGTATAGGTTTTGGACAGTACAATGAGCAGTTCTTC.

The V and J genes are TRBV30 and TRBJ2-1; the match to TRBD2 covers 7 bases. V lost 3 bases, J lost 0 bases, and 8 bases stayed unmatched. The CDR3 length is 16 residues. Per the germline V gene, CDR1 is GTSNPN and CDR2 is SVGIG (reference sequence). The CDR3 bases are TGTGCCTGGAGCGGGCTCGGCGGGAGCTCCTACAATGAGCAGTTCTTC. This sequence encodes CAWSGLGGSSYNEQFF. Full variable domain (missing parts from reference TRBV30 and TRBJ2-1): SQTIHQWPATLVQPVGSPLSLECTVEGTSNPNLYWYRQAAGRGLQLLFYSVGIGQISSEVPQNLSASRPQDRQFILSSKKLLLSDSGFYLCAWSGLGGSSYNEQFFGPGTRLTVL.